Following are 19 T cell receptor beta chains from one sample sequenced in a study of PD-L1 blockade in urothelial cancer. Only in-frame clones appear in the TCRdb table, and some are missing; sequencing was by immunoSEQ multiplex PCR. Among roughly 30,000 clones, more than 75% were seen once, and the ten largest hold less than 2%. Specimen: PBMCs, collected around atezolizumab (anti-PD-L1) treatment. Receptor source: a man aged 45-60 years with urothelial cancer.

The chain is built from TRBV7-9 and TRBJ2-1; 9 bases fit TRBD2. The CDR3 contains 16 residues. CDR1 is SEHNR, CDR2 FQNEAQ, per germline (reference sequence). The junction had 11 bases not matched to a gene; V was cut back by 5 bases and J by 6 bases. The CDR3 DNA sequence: TGTGCCAGCAGCGGGTCGGGACTAGCAGCCCTCAATGAGCAGTTCTTC. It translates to CASSGSGLAALNEQFF.

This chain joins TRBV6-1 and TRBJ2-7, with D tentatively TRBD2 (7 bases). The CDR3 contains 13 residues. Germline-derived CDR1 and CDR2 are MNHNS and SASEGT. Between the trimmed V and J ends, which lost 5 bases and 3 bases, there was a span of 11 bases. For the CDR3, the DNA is TGTGCCAGCAGTAAGGGGGAGGGCTACGAGCAGTACTTC. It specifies CASSKGEGYEQYF.

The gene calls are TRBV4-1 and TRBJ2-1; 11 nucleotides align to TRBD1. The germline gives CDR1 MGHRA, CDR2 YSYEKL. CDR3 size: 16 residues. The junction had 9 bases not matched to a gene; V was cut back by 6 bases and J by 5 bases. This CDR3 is CASRPPPGQGDNEQFF. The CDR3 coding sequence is TGCGCCAGCAGACCACCGCCGGGACAGGGGGACAATGAGCAGTTCTTC.

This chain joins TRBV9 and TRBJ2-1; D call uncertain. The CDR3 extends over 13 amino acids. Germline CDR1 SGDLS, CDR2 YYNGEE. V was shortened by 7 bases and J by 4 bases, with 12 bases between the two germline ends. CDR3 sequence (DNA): TGTGCCAGCCAGCAGGATGGATACAATGAGCAGTTCTTC. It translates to CASQQDGYNEQFF.

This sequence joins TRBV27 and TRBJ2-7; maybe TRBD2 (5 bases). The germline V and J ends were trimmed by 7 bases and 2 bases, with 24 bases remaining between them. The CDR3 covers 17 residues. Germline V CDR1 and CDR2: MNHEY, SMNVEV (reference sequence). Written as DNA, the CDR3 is TGTGCCAGCACTAAATACCCCGGACTCCAAGGGCCCTACGAGCAGTACTTC. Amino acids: CASTKYPGLQGPYEQYF.

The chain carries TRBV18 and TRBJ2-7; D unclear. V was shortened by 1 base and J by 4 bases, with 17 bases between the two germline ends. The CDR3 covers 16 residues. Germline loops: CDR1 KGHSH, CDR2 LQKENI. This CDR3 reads CASSPQVSGWAYEQYF. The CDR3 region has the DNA TGTGCCAGCTCACCACAGGTTTCTGGGTGGGCTTACGAGCAGTACTTC.

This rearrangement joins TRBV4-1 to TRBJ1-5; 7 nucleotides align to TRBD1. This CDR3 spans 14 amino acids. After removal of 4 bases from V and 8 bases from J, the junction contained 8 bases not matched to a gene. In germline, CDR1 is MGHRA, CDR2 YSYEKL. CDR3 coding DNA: TGCGCCAGCAGCCTACAGGGGCAAGGGGAGCCCCAGCATTTT. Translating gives CASSLQGQGEPQHF.

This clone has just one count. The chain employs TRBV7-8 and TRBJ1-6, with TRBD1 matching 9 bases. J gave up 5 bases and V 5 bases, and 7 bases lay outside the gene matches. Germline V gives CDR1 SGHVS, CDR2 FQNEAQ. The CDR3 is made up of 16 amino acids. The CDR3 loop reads CASSSSDRGNNSPLHF. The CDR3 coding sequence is TGTGCCAGCAGCAGCTCTGACAGGGGGAATAATTCACCCCTCCACTTT.

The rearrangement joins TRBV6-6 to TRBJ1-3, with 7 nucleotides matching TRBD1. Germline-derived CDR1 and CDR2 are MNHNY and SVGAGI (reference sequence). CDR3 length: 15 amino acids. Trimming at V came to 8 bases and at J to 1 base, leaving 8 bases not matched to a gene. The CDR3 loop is CASGPTGLSGNTIYF. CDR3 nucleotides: TGTGCCAGCGGGCCGACAGGGTTGTCTGGAAACACCATATATTTT.

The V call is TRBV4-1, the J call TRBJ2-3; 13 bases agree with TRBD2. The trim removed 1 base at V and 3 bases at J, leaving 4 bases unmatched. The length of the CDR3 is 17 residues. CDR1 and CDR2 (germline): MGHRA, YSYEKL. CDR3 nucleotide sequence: TGCGCCAGCAGCCAAGGGACTAGCGGGAGCGGAACAGATACGCAGTATTTT. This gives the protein CASSQGTSGSGTDTQYF.

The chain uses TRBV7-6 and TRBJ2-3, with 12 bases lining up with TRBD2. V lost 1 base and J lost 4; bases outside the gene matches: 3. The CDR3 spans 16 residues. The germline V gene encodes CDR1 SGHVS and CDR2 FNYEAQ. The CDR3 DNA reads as TGTGCCAGCAGCTTAGAGCTAGCGGGGGGGTCAGATACGCAGTATTTT. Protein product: CASSLELAGGSDTQYF.

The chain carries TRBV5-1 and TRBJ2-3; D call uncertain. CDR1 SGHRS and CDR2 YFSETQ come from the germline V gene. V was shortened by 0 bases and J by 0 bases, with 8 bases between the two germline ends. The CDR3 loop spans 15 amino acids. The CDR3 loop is CASSLGASSTDTQYF. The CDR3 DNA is TGCGCCAGCAGCTTGGGCGCGTCTAGCACAGATACGCAGTATTTT.

CDR3 nucleotide sequence: TGTGCCAGTAGAAAACCGGGACAAGAATATGGCTACACCTTC. Translated: CASRKPGQEYGYTF. The V gene is TRBV19, the J gene TRBJ1-2, with D tentatively TRBD1 (6 bases). CDR1 and CDR2 (germline): LNHDA, SQIVND (reference sequence). The CDR3 contains 14 residues. Between the trimmed V and J ends, which lost 6 bases and 5 bases, there was a span of 16 bases.

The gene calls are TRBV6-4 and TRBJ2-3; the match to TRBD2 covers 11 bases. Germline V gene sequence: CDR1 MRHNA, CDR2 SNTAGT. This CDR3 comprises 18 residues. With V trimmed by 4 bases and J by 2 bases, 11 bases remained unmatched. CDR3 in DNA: TGTGCCAGCAGTGCCACTAGCGGGAGAATGAGGGACACAGATACGCAGTATTTT. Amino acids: CASSATSGRMRDTDTQYF.

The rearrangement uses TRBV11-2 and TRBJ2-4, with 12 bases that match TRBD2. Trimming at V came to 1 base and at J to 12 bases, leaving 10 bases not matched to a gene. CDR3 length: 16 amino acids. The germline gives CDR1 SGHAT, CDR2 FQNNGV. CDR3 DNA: TGTGCCAGCAGCTTAGCCCCCGGGACTAGCGGGTTTCATCAGTACTTC. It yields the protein CASSLAPGTSGFHQYF.

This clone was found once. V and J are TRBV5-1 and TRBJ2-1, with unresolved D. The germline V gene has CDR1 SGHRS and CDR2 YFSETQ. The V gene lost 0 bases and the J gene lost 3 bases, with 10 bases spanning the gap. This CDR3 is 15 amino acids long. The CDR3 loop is CASSLVSANYNEQFF. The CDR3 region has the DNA TGCGCCAGCAGCTTGGTCTCTGCGAACTACAATGAGCAGTTCTTC.

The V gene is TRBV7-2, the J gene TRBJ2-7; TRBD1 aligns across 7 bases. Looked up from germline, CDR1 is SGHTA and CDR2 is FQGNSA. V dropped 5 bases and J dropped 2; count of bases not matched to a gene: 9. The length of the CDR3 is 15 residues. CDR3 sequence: CASSTREGGTYEQYF. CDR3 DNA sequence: TGTGCCAGCAGCACCCGTGAAGGGGGCACCTACGAGCAGTACTTC.

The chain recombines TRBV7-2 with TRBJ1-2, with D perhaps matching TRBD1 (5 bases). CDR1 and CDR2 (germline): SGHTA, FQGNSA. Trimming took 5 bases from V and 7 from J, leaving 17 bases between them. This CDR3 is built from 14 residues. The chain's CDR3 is CASSPGTLQTGYTF. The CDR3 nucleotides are TGTGCCAGCAGCCCCGGGACTCTCCAAACTGGCTACACCTTC.

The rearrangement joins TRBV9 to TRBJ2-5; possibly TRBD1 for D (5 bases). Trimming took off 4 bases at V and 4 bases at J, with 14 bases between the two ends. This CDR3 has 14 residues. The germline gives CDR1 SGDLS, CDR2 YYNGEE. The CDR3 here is CASSFSGARETQYF. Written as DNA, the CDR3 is TGTGCCAGCAGCTTCTCTGGGGCCCGAGAGACCCAGTACTTC.